This section outlines one T cell receptor beta chain sequence together with its context. Its specificity is not known. Data came from immunoSEQ multiplex PCR; TCRdb stores just in-frame clones and leaves some out. Of about 37,000 clones listed, about two thirds are singletons. The data are from a study of vaccination effects on CD4 cells after COVID-19. J was trimmed by 2 bases and V by 6 bases; bases with no gene match: 7. The CDR3 spans 15 residues. CDR1 is MGHRA, CDR2 YSYEKL, per germline. Peptide-pool stimulation followed by sequencing identified expanded antigen-specific CD4+ clonotypes in the ViraFEST assay. Following 10 days of culture, CD4+ T cells were isolated. By PCR, the person was confirmed to have had SARS-CoV-2 infection between March and December 2020.

The receptor was derived from a human donor who had a prior SARS-CoV-2 infection. The V call is TRBV4-1, the J call TRBJ1-1, with TRBD1 identical over 9 bases. The sample in question was CD4+ T cells from PBMCs cultured with a peptide pool, obtained before COVID-19 vaccination. CDR3 in amino acids: CASSYRQGVNTEAFF. The CDR3 DNA reads TGCGCCAGCAGTTACCGACAGGGGGTTAACACTGAAGCTTTCTTT.